Below, one TCR beta chain is given with its context. V was pared by 7 bases and J by 0 bases, with 14 bases between. Germline V CDR1 and CDR2: SGHKS, YYEKEE (reference sequence). The CDR3 length is 14 residues. This sample is drawn from a study of blood T cell repertoires in COVID-19. Turning to the study itself: Samples representing acute and convalescent COVID-19 were sourced from the United States, Italy and Spain. The cDNA or gDNA used as material had been derived from T cells, B-cell-depleted T cells, or PBMCs.

Original data processing: Amplification from reference gene primers served as the basis for estimated nucleated cell counts. Assay used: immunoSEQ multiplex PCR; TCRdb lists only in-frame clones, some missing. That table gives V, J and clone size, and the DNA gave D and trimming. The sample shows some 150,000 clones, 79% of them seen only once. The chain combines TRBV5-5 with TRBJ2-7; D gene uncertain. This receptor was obtained from a man aged 45-65 years with active or convalescent COVID-19. The sequenced material came from peripheral blood. The CDR3: CASARVILSYEQYF. The DNA of the CDR3 is TGTGCCAGCGCCCGGGTTATTCTCTCCTACGAGCAGTACTTC.